The 13 T cell receptor beta chains listed next were all sequenced from one sample in a study of somatic mutations in cytotoxic T cells in rheumatoid arthritis. Some clones are missing from TCRdb's copy, which holds only in-frame ones; the method was immunoSEQ multiplex PCR. This table has several thousand clones, 80% to 85% appearing once. Specimen: CD8+ T cells sorted from blood. All receptors derive from an adult with rheumatoid arthritis.

V is TRBV4-2 and J is TRBJ2-1; TRBD2 matches 9 bases. This CDR3 is 17 amino acids long. J gave up 8 bases and V 4 bases, and 15 bases lay outside the gene matches. Looked up from germline, CDR1 is LGHNA and CDR2 is YNFKEQ. For the CDR3, the DNA is TGTGCCAGCAGCCCAAGAGGAGGGACTAGCAAGAGAGATGAGCAGTTCTTC. As protein: CASSPRGGTSKRDEQFF.

V and J are TRBV7-8 and TRBJ2-5, with 9 bases identical to TRBD1. Unmatched junction bases numbered 6, after V lost 5 bases and J lost 5 bases. Germline CDR1 and CDR2: SGHVS and FQNEAQ. The length of the CDR3 is 14 residues. CDR3 sequence reads: CASSRWTGEETQYF. The CDR3 nucleotides are TGTGCCAGCAGCCGATGGACAGGGGAGGAGACCCAGTACTTC.

In its sample, this clone was seen once. The chain couples TRBV7-9 to TRBJ2-1; D perhaps matches TRBD1 (7 bases). V lost 0 bases and J 6 bases, leaving 15 bases between the germline ends. This CDR3 region has 16 residues. Germline V lookup: CDR1 SEHNR, CDR2 FQNEAQ (reference sequence). The CDR3 protein is CASSLAGGQGGNEQFF. CDR3 sequence (DNA): TGTGCCAGCAGCTTAGCGGGAGGCCAGGGGGGCAATGAGCAGTTCTTC.

The V call is TRBV6-1, the J call TRBJ2-2; 14 nucleotides agree with TRBD2. V gave up 6 bases and J gave up 5 bases; unmatched junction bases: 2. The CDR3 is 15 residues long. Germline V gene sequence: CDR1 MNHNS, CDR2 SASEGT. The CDR3 coding sequence is TGTGCCAGCAGGGGACTAGCGGGAGATACCGGGGAGCTGTTTTTT. It translates to CASRGLAGDTGELFF.

The chain uses TRBV7-9 and TRBJ2-7, with D possibly being TRBD1 (6 bases). The V end lost 7 bases, the J end lost 5 bases, and 15 bases lay between the germline ends. Germline CDR1 and CDR2: SEHNR and FQNEAQ (reference sequence). CDR3 size: 13 residues. The CDR3 nucleotides are TGTGCCAGCAACAAGGGGGTTTCGAACGAGCAGTACTTC. This translates into CASNKGVSNEQYF.

This clone was counted a few times. The rearrangement links TRBV9 to TRBJ2-7; 10 positions agree with TRBD2. With V trimmed by 0 bases and J by 3 bases, 3 bases remained unmatched. The germline V gene has CDR1 SGDLS and CDR2 YYNGEE. The CDR3 has 15 residues. CDR3 sequence (DNA): TGTGCCAGCAGCGTAGAGGCTAGCGGGGGCTACGAGCAGTACTTC. It yields the protein CASSVEASGGYEQYF.

The genes are TRBV27 and TRBJ1-3; D remains unclear. The CDR3 is made up of 16 amino acids. Trimming shortened V by 5 bases and J by 2 bases, and 16 bases separated the two germline ends. Germline lookup yields CDR1 MNHEY and CDR2 SMNVEV (reference sequence). The CDR3 loop is CASSPGRPRAGNTIYF. CDR3 nucleotides: TGTGCCAGCAGTCCGGGCCGACCAAGGGCTGGAAACACCATATATTTT.

The chain recombines TRBV7-9 with TRBJ1-6; no definite D call. Trimming cost V 5 bases and J 7 bases, with 9 bases left between them. The CDR3 consists of 13 residues. Per germline, CDR1 SEHNR and CDR2 FQNEAQ (reference sequence). CDR3 protein: CASSPDPNSPLHF. The CDR3 coding sequence is TGTGCCAGCAGCCCGGATCCCAATTCACCCCTCCACTTT.

The chain is built from TRBV4-2 and TRBJ2-2, with TRBD2 matching over 13 bases. J was trimmed by 5 bases and V by 0 bases; bases with no gene match: 3. The germline gives CDR1 LGHNA, CDR2 YNFKEQ. The CDR3 length is 17 residues. Written as DNA, the CDR3 is TGTGCCAGCAGCCAAGATTGGACTAGCGGGAGTACCGGGGAGCTGTTTTTT. It encodes CASSQDWTSGSTGELFF.

The V gene is TRBV25-1, the J gene TRBJ2-3; TRBD2 matches at 11 bases. V trimming: 1 base; J trimming: 3 bases; junction bases outside the gene matches: 3. Germline-derived CDR1 and CDR2 are MGHDK and SYGVNS. CDR3 length: 16 residues. DNA of the CDR3: TGTGCCAGCAGTGAATCGCCTAGCGGGAGGACAGATACGCAGTATTTT. It specifies CASSESPSGRTDTQYF.

The genes are TRBV28 and TRBJ2-1, with a tentative D call TRBD1 (5 bases). The germline CDR1 and CDR2 sequences are MDHEN and SYDVKM. The V end was cut by 4 bases, the J end by 9 bases, with 16 bases between. The CDR3 is 14 residues long. Written as DNA, the CDR3 is TGTGCCAGCAGTTCACCCCTTGAAAGGGGTGAGCAGTTCTTC. Residues: CASSSPLERGEQFF. The full variable domain, completed using reference TRBV28 and TRBJ2-1, is DVKVTQSSRYLVKRTGEKVFLECVQDMDHENMFWYRQDPGLGLRLIYFSYDVKMKEKGDIPEGYSVSREKKERFSLILESASTNQTSMYLCASSSPLERGEQFFGPGTRLTVL.

This sequence joins TRBV7-9 and TRBJ2-2; no clear D. With 8 bases removed from V and 5 bases from J, the gap between germline ends came to 9 bases. The germline CDR1 and CDR2 sequences are SEHNR and FQNEAQ (reference sequence). The CDR3 runs to 12 residues. CDR3 nucleotides: TGTGCCAGCCCCCCTCGTACCGGGGAGCTGTTTTTT. It encodes CASPPRTGELFF.

This chain connects TRBV27 to TRBJ2-7; 14 positions agree with TRBD2. The V and J ends lost 5 bases and 1 base, in that order; junction bases with no gene match: 4. CDR3 length: 16 amino acids. CDR1 and CDR2 (germline): MNHEY, SMNVEV (reference sequence). CDR3 sequence (DNA): TGTGCCAGCAGTGGGACTAGCGGGAGATCATCCTACGAGCAGTACTTC. It is translated as CASSGTSGRSSYEQYF.